A single sample gave rise to the 32 T cell receptor beta chains below, sequenced in a study of blood T cell repertoires in COVID-19. Only in-frame clones appear in the TCRdb table, and some are missing; sequencing was by immunoSEQ multiplex PCR. This table holds 35,000 to 40,000 clones, around nine tenths found once. Sequenced: peripheral blood. The receptors come from a man aged 55 to 70 with active COVID-19.

The CDR3 region has the DNA TGTGCCAGCAGCTTGGGACAGGGGAACACTGAAGCTTTCTTT. The encoded protein is CASSLGQGNTEAFF. The chain combines TRBV7-2 with TRBJ1-1; 9 nucleotides agree with TRBD1. There are 14 residues in the CDR3. V shed 3 bases, J shed 1 base, and the junction held 0 bases outside the gene matches. Germline values: CDR1 SGHTA, CDR2 FQGNSA.

The sample holds a few counts of this clone. This chain uses TRBV27 with TRBJ2-6, with unresolved D. Trimming removed 6 bases from V and 3 bases from J, with 12 bases in between. The germline CDR1 and CDR2 sequences are MNHEY and SMNVEV (reference sequence). The CDR3 is 15 amino acids. The CDR3 is CASSPGALGANVLTF. The CDR3 DNA is TGTGCCAGCAGCCCTGGAGCACTTGGGGCCAACGTCCTGACTTTC.

J is TRBJ1-1 and V is TRBV30; no reliable D call. The CDR3 runs 13 residues. With 0 bases removed from V and 3 bases from J, the gap between germline ends came to 8 bases. Germline loops: CDR1 GTSNPN, CDR2 SVGIG (reference sequence). Here the CDR3 reads CAWSVRVDTEAFF. The CDR3 DNA reads as TGTGCCTGGAGTGTACGGGTCGACACTGAAGCTTTCTTT. Full variable domain (missing parts from reference TRBV30 and TRBJ1-1): SQTIHQWPATLVQPVGSPLSLECTVEGTSNPNLYWYRQAAGRGLQLLFYSVGIGQISSEVPQNLSASRPQDRQFILSSKKLLLSDSGFYLCAWSVRVDTEAFFGQGTRLTVV.

V is TRBV4-2 and J is TRBJ2-3; TRBD2 agrees at 7 bases. CDR3 length equals 13 residues. J gave up 5 bases and V 1 base, and 0 bases lay outside the gene matches. Germline V CDR1 and CDR2: LGHNA, YNFKEQ. The CDR3 reads CASSQGGGDTQYF. The CDR3 DNA reads TGTGCCAGCAGCCAAGGGGGGGGAGATACGCAGTATTTT.

The chain links TRBV7-9 to TRBJ2-7, with 11 bases matching TRBD2. The CDR3 is made up of 14 amino acids. Germline CDR1 SEHNR, CDR2 FQNEAQ (reference sequence). The trim removed 5 bases at V and 7 bases at J, leaving 7 bases unmatched. CDR3 in amino acids: CASSTGLAEAEQYF. The CDR3 nucleotides are TGTGCCAGCAGCACGGGACTAGCGGAGGCTGAGCAGTACTTC. Complete variable domain (other parts from reference TRBV7-9 and TRBJ2-7): DTGVSQNPRHKITKRGQNVTFRCDPISEHNRLYWYRQTLGQGPEFLTYFQNEAQLEKSRLLSDRFSAERPKGSFSTLEIQRTEQGDSAMYLCASSTGLAEAEQYFGPGTRLTVT.

This chain connects TRBV27 to TRBJ2-7; D possibly corresponds to TRBD1 (5 bases). The V gene lost 8 bases and the J gene lost 3 bases, with 14 bases spanning the gap. The CDR3 sequence is 13 residues long. The germline V gene has CDR1 MNHEY and CDR2 SMNVEV (reference sequence). CDR3 DNA: TGTGCCAGCGGCTCAGGGTTGGGCTACGAGCAGTACTTC. This translates into CASGSGLGYEQYF.

This chain connects TRBV10-3 to TRBJ1-1; D is possibly TRBD1 (5 bases). CDR3 length: 11 residues. Trimming took off 3 bases at V and 8 bases at J, with 7 bases between the two ends. The germline gives CDR1 ENHRY, CDR2 SYGVKD. DNA of the CDR3: TGTGCCATCAGTGATCCAGGGGAAGCTTTCTTT. Translated, it gives CAISDPGEAFF.

This chain connects TRBV10-3 to TRBJ2-5; 11 nucleotides agree with TRBD1. This CDR3 comprises 16 residues. V shed 5 bases, J shed 5 bases, and the junction held 10 bases outside the gene matches. Germline loops: CDR1 ENHRY, CDR2 SYGVKD. CDR3 bases: TGTGCCATCAGTAAGAGGACAGGGGGCGCAACGGAGACCCAGTACTTC. This translates into CAISKRTGGATETQYF.

The chain combines TRBV9 with TRBJ2-1; 8 nucleotides match TRBD2. Germline lookup yields CDR1 SGDLS and CDR2 YYNGEE. V was pared by 1 base and J by 7 bases, with 7 bases of the junction left unmatched. CDR3 length: 15 amino acids. CDR3 nucleotides: TGTGCCAGCAGCGTACGGGAGGGTGTTGGAAATGAGCAGTTCTTC. Its translation: CASSVREGVGNEQFF.

The genes are TRBV5-1 and TRBJ2-5; 9 nucleotides match TRBD1. Germline CDR1 reads SGHRS; CDR2 reads YFSETQ. Trimming removed 5 bases from V and 5 bases from J; junction bases left unmatched: 13. This CDR3 is built from 16 residues. The CDR3 nucleotides are TGCGCCAGCAGATTTGGGACAGGGATGCCTGGGGAGACCCAGTACTTC. Its protein product is CASRFGTGMPGETQYF.

This clone has a single count. The chain is built from TRBV10-3 and TRBJ1-2, with 7 nucleotides matching TRBD1. Germline values: CDR1 ENHRY, CDR2 SYGVKD. V shed 0 bases and J 6 bases; nucleotides not matched to a gene: 1. The CDR3 is 13 amino acids. This CDR3 is CAISESGGNGYTF. DNA for the CDR3: TGTGCCATCAGTGAGTCAGGGGGCAATGGCTACACCTTC.

CDR3 DNA sequence: TGCGCCAGCAGCTGGGCTTCCGGGACAGGGGGCACAGATACGCAGTATTTT. Amino acids: CASSWASGTGGTDTQYF. The V gene is TRBV5-1, the J gene TRBJ2-3, with 10 bases matching TRBD1. The germline gives CDR1 SGHRS, CDR2 YFSETQ. The CDR3 contains 17 residues. Trimming cost V 3 bases and J 1 base; bases outside gene matches: 8.

The chain links TRBV2 to TRBJ2-1; 7 nucleotides match TRBD1. The CDR3 has 17 amino acids. Per the germline V gene, CDR1 is SNHLY and CDR2 is FYNNEI. With V trimmed by 5 bases and J by 0 bases, 10 bases remained unmatched. DNA of the CDR3: TGTGCCAGCAGTACCCCTACAGGGGATTCCTCCTACAATGAGCAGTTCTTC. Translating gives CASSTPTGDSSYNEQFF.

The V gene is TRBV4-1, the J gene TRBJ2-7; a weak D match, TRBD2 (5 bases). Germline CDR1 and CDR2: MGHRA and YSYEKL. V was pared by 0 bases and J by 6 bases, with 15 bases between. The CDR3 spans 15 residues. CDR3 bases: TGCGCCAGCAGCCAAGAGCACGGCGGGTGGGGCGAGCAGTACTTC. It is translated as CASSQEHGGWGEQYF.

The chain links TRBV10-3 to TRBJ2-5, with 9 bases fitting TRBD1. CDR1 and CDR2 (germline): ENHRY, SYGVKD. The CDR3 is 15 residues long. After removal of 4 bases from V and 3 bases from J, the junction contained 6 bases not matched to a gene. The CDR3, as DNA: TGTGCCATCAGTGGACCCGGGACAGGGAAAGAGACCCAGTACTTC. Protein sequence: CAISGPGTGKETQYF.

The rearrangement links TRBV18 to TRBJ2-5; D call uncertain. V was pared by 2 bases and J by 5 bases, with 9 bases between. CDR1 and CDR2 from the germline V gene are KGHSH and LQKENI. The CDR3 runs 13 residues. CDR3: CASSPANHETQYF. The DNA of the CDR3 is TGTGCCAGCTCACCAGCGAATCACGAGACCCAGTACTTC. Full variable domain (rest looked up from reference TRBV18 and TRBJ2-5): NAGVMQNPRHLVRRRGQEARLRCSPMKGHSHVYWYRQLPEEGLKFMVYLQKENIIDESGMPKERFSAEFPKEGPSILRIQQVVRGDSAAYFCASSPANHETQYFGPGTRLLVL.

The chain combines TRBV9 with TRBJ1-2, with D possibly TRBD1 on 6 matching bases. This CDR3 comprises 14 residues. Germline V gene sequence: CDR1 SGDLS, CDR2 YYNGEE. The germline V and J ends were trimmed by 3 bases and 4 bases, with 13 bases remaining between them. CDR3 nucleotides: TGTGCCAGCAGCGCGGGGGGGGGCCCCTATGGCTACACCTTC. It encodes CASSAGGGPYGYTF. The entire variable domain, with the rest obtained from reference TRBV9 and TRBJ1-2, is as follows: DSGVTQTPKHLITATGQRVTLRCSPRSGDLSVYWYQQSLDQGLQFLIQYYNGEERAKGNILERFSAQQFPDLHSELNLSSLELGDSALYFCASSAGGGPYGYTFGSGTRLTVV.

The table lists this clone with a few counts. This rearrangement joins TRBV3-1 (or the pseudogene TRBV3-2) to TRBJ1-5; perhaps TRBD1 as D (6 bases). Trimming took 1 base from V and 3 from J, leaving 16 bases between them. The CDR3 is made up of 17 amino acids. Looked up from germline, CDR1 is LGHDT and CDR2 is YNNKEL (reference sequence). CDR3 sequence: CASSQGGGPGNNQPQHF. For the CDR3, the DNA is TGTGCCAGCAGCCAAGGGGGGGGCCCAGGGAACAATCAGCCCCAGCATTTT.

This chain uses TRBV5-4 with TRBJ2-1; a weak D match, TRBD2 (6 bases). The CDR3 is made up of 14 amino acids. Trimming cost V 6 bases and J 10 bases, with 20 bases left between them. CDR1 SGHNT and CDR2 YYREEE come from the germline V gene (reference sequence). The CDR3 coding sequence is TGTGCCAGCACCATCGGGGGAGCGGAGGGAGAGCAGTTCTTC. Encoded protein: CASTIGGAEGEQFF.

This clone was recorded once. The chain couples TRBV5-4 to TRBJ2-5; D may be TRBD1 (5 bases). CDR1 is SGHNT, CDR2 YYREEE, per germline (reference sequence). The CDR3 is made up of 12 amino acids. Trimming removed 6 bases from V and 7 bases from J, with 13 bases in between. In DNA, the CDR3 is TGTGCCAGCACCTCCACCACAGGGACCCAGTACTTC. Translated: CASTSTTGTQYF.

This clone was seen only once. The chain carries TRBV3-1 (or the pseudogene TRBV3-2) and TRBJ2-3; D uncertain. The CDR3 has 18 amino acids. Germline V gives CDR1 LGHDT, CDR2 YNNKEL (reference sequence). Trimming pared 0 bases from V and 0 bases from J, leaving 16 bases between. The CDR3 here is CASSQDERLLTSTDTQYF. The CDR3 bases are TGTGCCAGCAGCCAAGACGAAAGACTGTTAACTAGCACAGATACGCAGTATTTT.

The genes are TRBV5-8 and TRBJ1-4; 7 positions agree with TRBD1. Looked up from germline, CDR1 is SGHTS and CDR2 is YDEGEE. Trimming took 5 bases from V and 4 from J; bases not matched to a gene: 11. CDR3 length: 16 amino acids. The CDR3: CASSSPPGQSNEKLFF. The CDR3 DNA sequence: TGTGCCAGCAGTTCTCCTCCGGGACAGAGTAATGAAAAACTGTTTTTT.

The rearrangement links TRBV2 to TRBJ1-6; D unclear. The length of the CDR3 is 12 residues. Trimming pared 6 bases from V and 4 bases from J, leaving 4 bases between. CDR1 is SNHLY and CDR2 is FYNNEI in the germline V gene. CDR3 loop: CASRLYNSPLHF. CDR3 DNA: TGTGCCAGCAGGTTATATAATTCACCCCTCCACTTT.

The rearrangement uses TRBV6-5 and TRBJ2-7; D ambiguous. Trimming stripped 2 bases from V and 3 bases from J, with 11 bases between. CDR1 is MNHEY and CDR2 is SVGAGI in the germline V gene. CDR3 length: 14 residues. CDR3 DNA sequence: TGTGCCAGCAGTTACGAAGAATGGAGCTACGAGCAGTACTTC. Protein: CASSYEEWSYEQYF.

J is TRBJ2-5 and V is TRBV6-2 or TRBV6-3; 10 bases are a match to TRBD2. CDR3 size: 15 residues. With 2 bases clipped from V and 2 bases from J, the junction kept 2 bases outside the gene matches. Germline V gene data show CDR1 as MNHEY and CDR2 as SVGEGT. CDR3 DNA: TGTGCCAGCAGTTACACTAGCGGGGATCAAGAGACCCAGTACTTC. Its protein product is CASSYTSGDQETQYF.

This clone was counted a few times. J is TRBJ1-6 and V is TRBV2; 9 bases are shared with TRBD1. The V gene end was trimmed by 6 bases and the J gene end by 8 bases; junction bases not matched to a gene: 8. The germline V gene has CDR1 SNHLY and CDR2 FYNNEI. The CDR3 is 15 residues long. The CDR3 region has the DNA TGTGCCAGCAGCCGCCCGACAGGGGGAGATTCACCCCTCCACTTT. It yields the protein CASSRPTGGDSPLHF.

The chain employs TRBV5-1 and TRBJ2-7; the match to TRBD1 covers 7 bases. The CDR3 runs 12 residues. V shed 8 bases, J shed 2 bases, and the junction held 4 bases outside the gene matches. Looked up from germline, CDR1 is SGHRS and CDR2 is YFSETQ. The CDR3 DNA follows: TGCGCCAGACAGGGGCCCCCCTACGAGCAGTACTTC. Residues: CARQGPPYEQYF.

The V gene is TRBV6-1, the J gene TRBJ2-3; the D is unclear. V lost 3 bases, J lost 4 bases, and 8 bases lay in between. The germline CDR1 and CDR2 sequences are MNHNS and SASEGT. The CDR3 extends over 13 amino acids. This CDR3 is CASSERQADTQYF. CDR3 DNA: TGTGCCAGCAGTGAGAGACAAGCAGATACGCAGTATTTT.

The rearrangement joins TRBV6-1 to TRBJ1-6; no firm D call. Trimming stripped 1 base from V and 0 bases from J, with 7 bases between. Germline assignment: CDR1 MNHNS and CDR2 SASEGT. This CDR3 region has 16 residues. The CDR3 bases are TGTGCCAGCAGTGAAGGGAGGAGCTCCTATAATTCACCCCTCCACTTT. Residues: CASSEGRSSYNSPLHF.

The chain couples TRBV6-1 to TRBJ2-7; 8 bases agree with TRBD2. The junction had 6 bases not matched to a gene; V was cut back by 3 bases and J by 2 bases. The CDR3 is 15 residues long. Germline V CDR1 and CDR2: MNHNS, SASEGT. CDR3 loop: CASSEAGGLTYEQYF. As DNA, the CDR3 is TGTGCCAGCAGTGAGGCGGGAGGCCTCACCTACGAGCAGTACTTC.

CDR3 nucleotides: TGTGCCAGCAGCCCCGGGGGTAGGGTAGGCTATGGCTACACCTTC. It codes for CASSPGGRVGYGYTF. The V and J genes are TRBV7-3 and TRBJ1-2; D possibly corresponds to TRBD1 (5 bases). This CDR3 is 15 amino acids long. Looked up from germline, CDR1 is SGHTA and CDR2 is FQGTGA. Trimming shortened V by 5 bases and J by 4 bases, and 17 bases separated the two germline ends.

The chain joins TRBV2 to TRBJ2-1, with D unclear. This CDR3 is 12 amino acids long. Germline lookup yields CDR1 SNHLY and CDR2 FYNNEI. V lost 6 bases and J lost 7, with 10 bases in between. The chain's CDR3 is CASRSGGNEQFF. The CDR3 DNA is TGTGCCAGCAGGTCGGGTGGTAATGAGCAGTTCTTC.